The T cell receptor beta chain described here comes from a study of blood T cell repertoires in COVID-19. For the study at large: In each case, the material was cDNA or gDNA derived from T cells, B-cell-depleted T cells, or PBMCs.

Authors' processing steps: Estimated nucleated cell counts came from reference gene primer amplification. Produced via immunoSEQ multiplex PCR; TCRdb's table is partial and in-frame only. D and trimming come from the DNA, and the V and J calls and clone size come from that table. The sample lists 150,000 to 200,000 clones, about nine tenths occurring once. The V gene's germline CDR1 is LNHDA and CDR2 SQIVND (reference sequence). This CDR3 has 15 amino acids. J was trimmed by 3 bases and V by 3 bases; bases with no gene match: 6. Cohort placement rested on clinical history that participants reported themselves. In Cohort 3, a recovered donor had either two negative PCRs, clearance, or symptom resolution.

The receptor's source is a woman aged 18-29 years who had recovered from COVID-19. The chain employs TRBV19 and TRBJ2-5; 8 nucleotides align to TRBD2. Sequencing input: PBMCs or T cells enriched from blood (not recorded which). CDR3 DNA: TGTGCCAGTAGTATGGGAGGAGCGGGGGAAGAGACCCAGTACTTC. Protein sequence: CASSMGGAGEETQYF.